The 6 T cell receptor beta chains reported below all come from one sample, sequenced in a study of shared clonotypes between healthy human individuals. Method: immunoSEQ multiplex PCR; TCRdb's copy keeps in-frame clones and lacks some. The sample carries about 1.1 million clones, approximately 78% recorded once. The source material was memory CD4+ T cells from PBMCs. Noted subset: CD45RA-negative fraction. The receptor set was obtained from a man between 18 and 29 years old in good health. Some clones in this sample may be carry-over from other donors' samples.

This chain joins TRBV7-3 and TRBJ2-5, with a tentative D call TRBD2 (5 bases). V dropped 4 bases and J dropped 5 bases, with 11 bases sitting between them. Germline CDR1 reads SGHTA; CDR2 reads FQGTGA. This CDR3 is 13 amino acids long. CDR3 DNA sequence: TGTGCCAGCAGCTCAACTAGTGGCGAGACCCAGTACTTC. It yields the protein CASSSTSGETQYF.

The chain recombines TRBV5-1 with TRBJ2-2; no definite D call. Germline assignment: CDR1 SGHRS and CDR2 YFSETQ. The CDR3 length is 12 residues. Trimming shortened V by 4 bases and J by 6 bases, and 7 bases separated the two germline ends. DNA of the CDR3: TGCGCCAGCAGCATCGTACCCGGGGAGCTGTTTTTT. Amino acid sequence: CASSIVPGELFF.

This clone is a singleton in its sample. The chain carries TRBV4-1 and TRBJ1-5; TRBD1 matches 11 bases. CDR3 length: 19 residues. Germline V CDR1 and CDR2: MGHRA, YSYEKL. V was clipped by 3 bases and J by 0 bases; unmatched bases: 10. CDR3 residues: CASSHRTGGHQGSNQPQHF. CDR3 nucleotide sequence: TGCGCCAGCAGCCACCGGACAGGGGGCCATCAAGGTAGCAATCAGCCCCAGCATTTT.

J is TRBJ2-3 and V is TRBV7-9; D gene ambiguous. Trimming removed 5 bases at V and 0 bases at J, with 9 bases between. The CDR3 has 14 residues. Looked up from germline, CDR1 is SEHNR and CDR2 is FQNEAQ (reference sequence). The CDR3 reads CASSPRPSTDTQYF. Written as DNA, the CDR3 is TGTGCCAGCAGCCCCCGACCAAGCACAGATACGCAGTATTTT.

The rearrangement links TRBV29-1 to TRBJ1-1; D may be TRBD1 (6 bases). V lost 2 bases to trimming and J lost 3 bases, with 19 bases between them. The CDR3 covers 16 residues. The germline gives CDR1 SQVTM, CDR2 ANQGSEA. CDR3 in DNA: TGCAGCGTTGAACCGGGACATAAGGGAGGGGACACTGAAGCTTTCTTT. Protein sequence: CSVEPGHKGGDTEAFF.

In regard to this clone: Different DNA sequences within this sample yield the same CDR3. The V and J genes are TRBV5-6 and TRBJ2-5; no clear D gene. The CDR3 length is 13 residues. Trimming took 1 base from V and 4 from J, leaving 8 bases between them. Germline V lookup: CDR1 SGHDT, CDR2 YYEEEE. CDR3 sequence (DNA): TGTGCCAGCAGCTTGAGAGGTCGAGAGACCCAGTACTTC. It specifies CASSLRGRETQYF.